One T cell receptor (beta chain) is described in this entry. The specificity of this receptor is unknown. Base qualities are missing; no much larger clone stands one base away. The meaning of the sample's time point label: progressive disease on ibrutinib. Approximately 2 micrograms of genomic DNA were extracted from cryopreserved PBMCs for TCR beta library preparation. Longitudinal blood samples from CLL patients receiving ibrutinib monotherapy were subjected to high-throughput TCR beta sequencing. The patients took part in an open-label, single-center phase 2 trial of ibrutinib monotherapy. CDR1 and CDR2, per the germline V gene, are MNHEY and SVGAGI. The V end gives up 5 bases and the J end 3 bases, leaving 3 bases in the junction not matched to a gene. The CDR3 runs 13 residues from the cysteine to the phenylalanine. This entry keeps only the CDR3 DNA: 39 bases, framed from base 1. The data originate from a study of cytotoxic CD8 clonotypes in ibrutinib-treated CLL (dated by TCRdb to about 2021). The study in broad terms: The cohort was composed of more than ten relapsed/refractory and fewer than 16 treatment-naive patients; IGHV unmutated status was identified in approximately 17 patients. Responses were partial in approximately 24 patients and complete in 2; after median around 72 months follow-up, about 14 stayed in remission and 12 progressed. Response samples were taken after a median of 12 months on treatment, ranging from 6 to 36 months. On average, each sample had about 250,000 productive templates and more than 75,000 productive rearrangements. Longitudinal samples were obtainable from 26 of the 86 participants in the trial. Cryopreserved peripheral blood mononuclear cells were collected before treatment, at response, and at either disease progression or sustained remission. Every sample from remission and from progressive disease was obtained while the patients were still on ibrutinib. Summary of the overall study and its limitations: Sustained-remission and progressing patients did not have matched sampling times, and lymph node repertoires were not examined. Public clonotypes were rare and either shrank or stayed stable during treatment, and the rise in clonality at ibrutinib response reflected expansion of private clonotypes. Baseline clonality was found to be higher than that of age-matched healthy donors and was strongly correlated with circulating CD8+ T-cell counts. Clonality rose at ibrutinib response, remained stable during sustained remission, and dropped back toward baseline at progression.

The goal of deep resolution MiSeq sequencing was a depth between 1 in 1 million and 1 in 200,000 T cells, and coverage averaged 10x per clonotype. The immunoSEQ hsTCRB Kit was used to generate the TCR beta libraries. Under the source paper's analysis protocol: The data were analyzed with ImmunoSEQ Analyzer and ImmunoSEQ Data Assistant, and V, D and J gene assignments followed IMGT definitions. Clonality, which ranges from 0 to 1, was calculated by subtracting the normalized Shannon entropy of productive rearrangement frequencies from one. Only overrepresented clonotypes making up at least 0.05% of the repertoire of each patient were included in the public clonotype analysis. Repertoires from roughly 13 age-matched healthy donors in immuneACCESS were used as clonality controls. TCRdb holds this immuneACCESS table with in-frame rearrangements only. Some clones are missing; in checked studies, unresolved V genes explain under half, and the rest has no known cause. The V and J calls and the clone size are those of that table, but D and trimming were determined from the DNA. This sample comprises roughly 58,000 clones, nearly 55% of them detected only once. Together, the top ten hold 20% to 30% of the sample.

The sequence joins TRBV6-5 to TRBJ2-5; the junction holds 7 bases that match TRBD1. The source of this sequence is a human donor with chronic lymphocytic leukemia. Sequenced material: PBMCs, taken at disease progression, from a patient treated with ibrutinib. The CDR3 reads as follows: CASSPQGEETQYF. The DNA sequence reads TGTGCCAGCAGTCCCCAGGGGGAAGAGACCCAGTACTTC.